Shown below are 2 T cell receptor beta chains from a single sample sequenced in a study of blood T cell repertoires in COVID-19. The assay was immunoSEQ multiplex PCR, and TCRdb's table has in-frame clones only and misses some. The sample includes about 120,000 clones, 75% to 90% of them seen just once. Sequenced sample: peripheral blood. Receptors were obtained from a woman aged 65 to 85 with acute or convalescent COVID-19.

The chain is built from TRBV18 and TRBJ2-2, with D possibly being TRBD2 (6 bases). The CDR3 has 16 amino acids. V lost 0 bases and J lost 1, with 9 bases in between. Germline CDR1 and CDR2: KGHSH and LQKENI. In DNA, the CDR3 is TGTGCCAGCTCACCACCGGAGGGCTGGAACACCGGGGAGCTGTTTTTT. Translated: CASSPPEGWNTGELFF.

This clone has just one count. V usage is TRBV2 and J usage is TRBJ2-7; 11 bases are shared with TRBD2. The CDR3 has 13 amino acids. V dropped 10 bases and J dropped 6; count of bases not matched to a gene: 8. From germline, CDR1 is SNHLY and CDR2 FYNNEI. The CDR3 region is CATQLAGGSEQYF. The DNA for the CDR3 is TGTGCCACCCAGCTAGCGGGGGGTAGCGAGCAGTACTTC.